This T cell receptor beta chain was retrieved from a study of technical replicates of blood from a few donors. The CDR3 covers 14 residues. J gave up 1 base and V 6 bases, and 4 bases lay outside the gene matches. Germline values: CDR1 MNHNY, CDR2 SVGAGI (reference sequence). Assay used: immunoSEQ multiplex PCR; TCRdb lists only in-frame clones, some missing. The data contain tens of thousands of clones, roughly 98% of them singletons. V usage is TRBV6-6 and J usage is TRBJ1-1, with 8 bases lining up with TRBD1. The sequencing sample was made of T cells isolated from PBMCs. The sequence came from a human donor in good health. CDR3 amino acids: CASRPDRGNTEAFF. CDR3 nucleotides: TGTGCCAGCAGACCAGACAGGGGGAACACTGAAGCTTTCTTT.